The present T cell receptor (beta chain) was sequenced within a study of CD8 T cells in ankylosing spondylitis. Trimming at V came to 3 bases and at J to 6 bases, leaving 8 bases not matched to a gene. Germline V gene data show CDR1 as SGDLS and CDR2 as YYNGEE. The CDR3 is made up of 14 amino acids. TCRdb reprocessed the 5' RACE reads with MiXCR, giving one entry per CDR3 protein. The sample has roughly 39,000 distinct CDR3 sequences, around 2.8% seen once; the top ten hold 4.6%. This clonotype was seen repeatedly, ten times or more. Its antigen is not identified. Findings of the study overall: Matched synovial fluid from ankylosing spondylitis patients was reported to be enriched for disease-linked clones.

This TCR was recovered from a male donor with ankylosing spondylitis or in good health (not recorded which). The chain combines TRBV9 with TRBJ1-2; 7 positions agree with TRBD1. Sequenced: blood, either unsorted or a sorted T cell fraction (not recorded which). The CDR3 nucleotides are TGTGCCAGCAGCGGGGGGACAGCCCCACATGGCTACACCTTC. Protein product: CASSGGTAPHGYTF.